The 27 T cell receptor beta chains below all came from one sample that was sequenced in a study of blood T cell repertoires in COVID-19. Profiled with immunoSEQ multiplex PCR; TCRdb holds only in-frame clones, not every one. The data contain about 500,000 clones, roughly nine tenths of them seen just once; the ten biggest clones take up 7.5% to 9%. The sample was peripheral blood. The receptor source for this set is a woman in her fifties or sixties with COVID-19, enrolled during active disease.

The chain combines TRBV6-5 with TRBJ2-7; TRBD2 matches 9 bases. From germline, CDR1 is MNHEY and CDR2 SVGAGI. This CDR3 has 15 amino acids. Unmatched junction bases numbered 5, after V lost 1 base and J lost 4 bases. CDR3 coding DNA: TGTGCCAGCAGTTACTACGGCGGGGGGGGATACGAGCAGTACTTC. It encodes CASSYYGGGGYEQYF.

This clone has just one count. The CDR3 region has the DNA TGTGCCAGCTCACCACCCTACGGGGGCACTGAAGCTTTCTTT. Amino acids: CASSPPYGGTEAFF. The chain joins TRBV18 to TRBJ1-1; D possibly corresponds to TRBD1 (5 bases). CDR3 length: 14 residues. Germline CDR1 reads KGHSH; CDR2 reads LQKENI. V lost 0 bases, J lost 4 bases, and 9 bases lay in between.

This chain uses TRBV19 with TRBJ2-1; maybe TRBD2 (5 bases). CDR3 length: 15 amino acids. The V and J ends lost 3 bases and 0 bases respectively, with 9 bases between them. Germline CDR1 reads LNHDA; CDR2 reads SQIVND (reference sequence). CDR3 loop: CASSMRADSYNEQFF. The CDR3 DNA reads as TGTGCCAGTAGTATGCGGGCGGACTCCTACAATGAGCAGTTCTTC. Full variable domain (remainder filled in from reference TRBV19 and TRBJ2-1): DGGITQSPKYLFRKEGQNVTLSCEQNLNHDAMYWYRQDPGQGLRLIYYSQIVNDFQKGDIAEGYSVSREKKESFPLTVTSAQKNPTAFYLCASSMRADSYNEQFFGPGTRLTVL.

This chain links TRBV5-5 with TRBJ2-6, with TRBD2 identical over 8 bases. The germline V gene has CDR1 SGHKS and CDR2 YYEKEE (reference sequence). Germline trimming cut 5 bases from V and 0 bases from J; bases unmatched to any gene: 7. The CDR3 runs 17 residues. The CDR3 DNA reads TGTGCCAGCAGTTGGCCCGGGGGGGACTCTGGGGCCAACGTCCTGACTTTC. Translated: CASSWPGGDSGANVLTF.

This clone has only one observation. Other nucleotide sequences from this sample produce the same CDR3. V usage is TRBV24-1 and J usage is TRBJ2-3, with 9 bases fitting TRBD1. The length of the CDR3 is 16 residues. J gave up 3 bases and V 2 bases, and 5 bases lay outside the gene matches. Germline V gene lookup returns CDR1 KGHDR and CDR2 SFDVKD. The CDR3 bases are TGTGCCACCAGTGATTCGCCGGGACAGGGAACAGATACGCAGTATTTT. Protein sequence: CATSDSPGQGTDTQYF.

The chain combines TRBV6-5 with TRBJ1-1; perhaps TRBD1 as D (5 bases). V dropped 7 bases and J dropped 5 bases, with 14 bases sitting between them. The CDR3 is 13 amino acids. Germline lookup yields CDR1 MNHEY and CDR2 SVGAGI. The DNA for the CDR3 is TGTGCCAGCATCACTTATGGGGGGACTGAAGCTTTCTTT. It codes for CASITYGGTEAFF.

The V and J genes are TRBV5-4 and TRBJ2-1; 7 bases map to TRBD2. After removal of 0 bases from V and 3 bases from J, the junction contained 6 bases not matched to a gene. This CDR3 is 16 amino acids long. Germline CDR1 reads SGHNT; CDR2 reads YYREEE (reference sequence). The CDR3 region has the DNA TGTGCCAGCAGCTTGGGGAGGCGGGGGTACTACAATGAGCAGTTCTTC. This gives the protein CASSLGRRGYYNEQFF. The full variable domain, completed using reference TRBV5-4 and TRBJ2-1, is ETGVTQSPTHLIKTRGQQVTLRCSSQSGHNTVSWYQQALGQGPQFIFQYYREEENGRGNFPPRFSGLQFPNYSSELNVNALELDDSALYLCASSLGRRGYYNEQFFGPGTRLTVL.

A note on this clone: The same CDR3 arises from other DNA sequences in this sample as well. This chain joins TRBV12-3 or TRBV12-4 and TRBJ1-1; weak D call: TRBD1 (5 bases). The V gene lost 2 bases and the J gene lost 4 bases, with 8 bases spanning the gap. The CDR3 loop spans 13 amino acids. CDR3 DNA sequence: TGTGCCAGCAGTTTACAGGGTGGCACTGAAGCTTTCTTT. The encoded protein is CASSLQGGTEAFF.

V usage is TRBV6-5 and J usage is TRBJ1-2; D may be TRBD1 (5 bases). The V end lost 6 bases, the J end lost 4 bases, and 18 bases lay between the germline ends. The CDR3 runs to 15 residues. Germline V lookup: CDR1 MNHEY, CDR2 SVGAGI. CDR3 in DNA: TGTGCCAGCAGGACCGAATCGATTAGGGGCTATGGCTACACCTTC. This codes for CASRTESIRGYGYTF.

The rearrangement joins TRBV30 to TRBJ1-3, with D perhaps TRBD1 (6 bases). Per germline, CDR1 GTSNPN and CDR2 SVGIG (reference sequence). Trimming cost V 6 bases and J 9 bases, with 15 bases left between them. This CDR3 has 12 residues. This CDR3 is CACNTGYSTIYF. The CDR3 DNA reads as TGTGCCTGCAATACAGGGTACAGCACCATATATTTT.

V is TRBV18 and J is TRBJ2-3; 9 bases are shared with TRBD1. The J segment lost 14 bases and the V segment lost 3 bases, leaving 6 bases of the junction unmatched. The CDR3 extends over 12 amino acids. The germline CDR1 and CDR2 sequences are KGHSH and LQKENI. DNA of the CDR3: TGTGCCAGCTCACCGCCGGGACAGGGTCTGTATTTT. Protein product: CASSPPGQGLYF.

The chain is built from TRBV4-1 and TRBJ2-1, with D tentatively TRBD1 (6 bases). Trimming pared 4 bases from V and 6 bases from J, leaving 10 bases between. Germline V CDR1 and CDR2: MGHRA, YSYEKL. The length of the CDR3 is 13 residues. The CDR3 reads CASSLQGSNEQFF. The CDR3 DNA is TGCGCCAGCAGCCTACAGGGAAGCAATGAGCAGTTCTTC.

CDR3 bases: TGTGCCAGCAGCTTCCGACAGAGCTCCTACAATGAGCAGTTCTTC. Residues: CASSFRQSSYNEQFF. The J gene is TRBJ2-1, the V gene TRBV11-3; a weak D match, TRBD1 (5 bases). The CDR3 loop spans 15 amino acids. The V and J ends lost 3 bases and 0 bases respectively, with 9 bases between them. CDR1 and CDR2 (germline): SGHNT, YENEEA.

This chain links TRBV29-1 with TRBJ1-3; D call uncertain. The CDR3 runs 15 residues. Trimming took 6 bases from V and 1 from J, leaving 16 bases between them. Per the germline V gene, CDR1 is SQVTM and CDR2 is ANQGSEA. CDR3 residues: CSVAGEGGSGNTIYF. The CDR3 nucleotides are TGCAGCGTCGCCGGGGAGGGAGGGTCTGGAAACACCATATATTTT.

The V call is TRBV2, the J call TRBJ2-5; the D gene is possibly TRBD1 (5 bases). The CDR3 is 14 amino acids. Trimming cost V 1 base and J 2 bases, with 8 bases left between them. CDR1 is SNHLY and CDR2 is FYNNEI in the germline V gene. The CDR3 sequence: CASSEGQLQETQYF. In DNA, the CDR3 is TGTGCCAGCAGTGAAGGACAGCTTCAAGAGACCCAGTACTTC.

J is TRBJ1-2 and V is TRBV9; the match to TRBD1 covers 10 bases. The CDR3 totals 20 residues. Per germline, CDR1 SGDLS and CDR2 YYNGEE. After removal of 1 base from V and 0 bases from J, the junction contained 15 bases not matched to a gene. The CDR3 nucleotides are TGTGCCAGCAGCGTATCCGAGACAGGGGGCCTCCGCCTCTCTAACTATGGCTACACCTTC. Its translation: CASSVSETGGLRLSNYGYTF.

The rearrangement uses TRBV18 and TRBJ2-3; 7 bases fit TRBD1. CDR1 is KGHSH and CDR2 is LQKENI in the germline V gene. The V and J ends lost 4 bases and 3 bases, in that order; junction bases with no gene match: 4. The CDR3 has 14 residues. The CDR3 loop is CASSQGARTDTQYF. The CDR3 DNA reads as TGTGCCAGCTCACAGGGGGCGAGGACAGATACGCAGTATTTT.

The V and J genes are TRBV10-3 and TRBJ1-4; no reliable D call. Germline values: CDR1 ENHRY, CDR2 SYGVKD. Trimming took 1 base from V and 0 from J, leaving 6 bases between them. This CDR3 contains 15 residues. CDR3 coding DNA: TGTGCCATCAGTGAGTATGGCACAACTAATGAAAAACTGTTTTTT. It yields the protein CAISEYGTTNEKLFF.

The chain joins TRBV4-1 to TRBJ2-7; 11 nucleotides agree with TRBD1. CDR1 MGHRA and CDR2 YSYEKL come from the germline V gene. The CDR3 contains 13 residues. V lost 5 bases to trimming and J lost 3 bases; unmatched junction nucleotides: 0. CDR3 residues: CASSGTGGYEQYF. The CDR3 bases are TGCGCCAGCAGCGGGACAGGGGGCTACGAGCAGTACTTC.

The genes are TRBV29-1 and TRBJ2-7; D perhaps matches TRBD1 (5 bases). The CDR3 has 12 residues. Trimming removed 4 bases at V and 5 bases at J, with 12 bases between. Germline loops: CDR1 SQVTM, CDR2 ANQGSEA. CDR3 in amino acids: CSVARVWDEQYF. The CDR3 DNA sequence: TGCAGCGTTGCCAGGGTATGGGACGAGCAGTACTTC.

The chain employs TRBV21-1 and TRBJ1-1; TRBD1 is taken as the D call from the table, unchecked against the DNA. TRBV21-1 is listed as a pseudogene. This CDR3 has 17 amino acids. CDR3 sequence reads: CASTKPREIYMNTEAFF. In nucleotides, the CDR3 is TGTGCCAGCACCAAACCCAGGGAAATATACATGAACACTGAAGCTTTCTTT.

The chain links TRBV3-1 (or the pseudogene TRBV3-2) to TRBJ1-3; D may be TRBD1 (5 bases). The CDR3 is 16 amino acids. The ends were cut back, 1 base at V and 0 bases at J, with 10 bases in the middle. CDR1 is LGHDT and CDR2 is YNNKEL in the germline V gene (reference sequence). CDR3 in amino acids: CASSQGTTASGNTIYF. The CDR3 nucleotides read TGTGCCAGCAGCCAAGGTACGACAGCCTCTGGAAACACCATATATTTT.

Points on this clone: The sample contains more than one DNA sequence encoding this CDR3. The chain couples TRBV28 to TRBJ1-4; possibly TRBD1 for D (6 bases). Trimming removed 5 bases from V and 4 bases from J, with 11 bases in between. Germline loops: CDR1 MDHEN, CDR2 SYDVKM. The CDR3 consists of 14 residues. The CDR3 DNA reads TGTGCCAGCAGTCTCGGACAGCTTAATGAAAAACTGTTTTTT. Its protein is CASSLGQLNEKLFF.

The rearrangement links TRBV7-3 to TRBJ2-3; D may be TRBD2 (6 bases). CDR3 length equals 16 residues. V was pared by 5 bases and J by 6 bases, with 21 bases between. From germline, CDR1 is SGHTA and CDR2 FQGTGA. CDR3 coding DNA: TGTGCCAGCAGCCCTATCGGCGGGGCGGTAAGGGATACGCAGTATTTT. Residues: CASSPIGGAVRDTQYF. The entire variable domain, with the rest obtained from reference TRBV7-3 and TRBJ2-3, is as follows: GAGVSQTPSNKVTEKGKYVELRCDPISGHTALYWYRQSLGQGPEFLIYFQGTGAADDSGLPNDRFFAVRPEGSVSTLKIQRTERGDSAVYLCASSPIGGAVRDTQYFGPGTRLTVL.

The CDR3 spells CASSLAKGQGHASSGNTIYF. Written as DNA, the CDR3 is TGCGCCAGCAGCTTGGCCAAGGGGCAGGGCCATGCTTCCTCTGGAAACACCATATATTTT. V gene TRBV5-1 combines with J gene TRBJ1-3, with a possible D match to TRBD1 (5 bases). The CDR3 totals 20 residues. Germline CDR1 reads SGHRS; CDR2 reads YFSETQ. The V end lost 0 bases, the J end lost 0 bases, and 22 bases lay between the germline ends. Full variable domain (outside the CDR3, taken from reference TRBV5-1 and TRBJ1-3): KAGVTQTPRYLIKTRGQQVTLSCSPISGHRSVSWYQQTPGQGLQFLFEYFSETQRNKGNFPGRFSGRQFSNSRSEMNVSTLELGDSALYLCASSLAKGQGHASSGNTIYFGEGSWLTVV.

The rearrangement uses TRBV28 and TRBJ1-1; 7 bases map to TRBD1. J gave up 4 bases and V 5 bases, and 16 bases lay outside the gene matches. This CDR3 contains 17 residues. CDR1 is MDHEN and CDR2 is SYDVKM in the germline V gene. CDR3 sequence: CASSQGGYLFLGTEAFF. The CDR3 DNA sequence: TGTGCCAGCAGTCAAGGGGGCTACTTGTTTTTAGGCACTGAAGCTTTCTTT.

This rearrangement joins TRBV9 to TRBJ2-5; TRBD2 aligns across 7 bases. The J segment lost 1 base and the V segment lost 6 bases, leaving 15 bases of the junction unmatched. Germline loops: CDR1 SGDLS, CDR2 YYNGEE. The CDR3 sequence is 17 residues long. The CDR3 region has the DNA TGTGCCAGCACCACACATGGGGGGGGGACTCCCCAAGAGACCCAGTACTTC. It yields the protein CASTTHGGGTPQETQYF.